Below are 13 T cell receptor beta chains sequenced from a single sample in a study of blood T cell repertoires in COVID-19. The assay was immunoSEQ multiplex PCR, and TCRdb's table has in-frame clones only and misses some. Counted here are about 170,000 clones, around 82% occurring once; the ten biggest clones make up approximately 4%. Sequenced sample: PBMCs or T cells enriched from blood (not recorded which). The receptor set was obtained from a woman in her forties or fifties in a cohort exposed to, infected with or recovered from COVID-19 (not recorded which).

V usage is TRBV7-2 and J usage is TRBJ2-5; 8 nucleotides line up with TRBD2. Unmatched junction bases numbered 12, after V lost 2 bases and J lost 7 bases. This CDR3 spans 16 amino acids. Germline assignment: CDR1 SGHTA and CDR2 FQGNSA. CDR3 loop: CASSLKLSAGGGTQYF. Here the CDR3 DNA reads TGTGCCAGCAGCTTAAAACTTTCGGCGGGGGGTGGGACCCAGTACTTC.

This clone was found a few times. The gene calls are TRBV28 and TRBJ2-5; D is undetermined. V lost 8 bases and J lost 3, with 13 bases in between. Germline-derived CDR1 and CDR2 are MDHEN and SYDVKM. The CDR3 runs 13 residues. This CDR3 reads CASDGGRKETQYF. The CDR3 DNA reads as TGTGCCAGCGACGGTGGGCGTAAAGAGACCCAGTACTTC.

Only a few counts were recorded for this clone. The chain joins TRBV11-2 to TRBJ2-7; the D gene is possibly TRBD1 (7 bases). Germline lookup yields CDR1 SGHAT and CDR2 FQNNGV. The V gene lost 4 bases and the J gene lost 4 bases, with 17 bases spanning the gap. The CDR3 is 15 amino acids. The CDR3 DNA follows: TGTGCCAGCAGCTCAACAGGGGCGGGGATTTACGAGCAGTACTTC. Its translation: CASSSTGAGIYEQYF. The entire variable domain, with the rest obtained from reference TRBV11-2 and TRBJ2-7, is as follows: EAGVAQSPRYKIIEKRQSVAFWCNPISGHATLYWYQQILGQGPKLLIQFQNNGVVDDSQLPKDRFSAERLKGVDSTLKIQPAKLEDSAVYLCASSSTGAGIYEQYFGPGTRLTVT.

The chain couples TRBV30 to TRBJ1-3; D unresolved. This CDR3 is built from 19 residues. The V end was cut by 0 bases, the J end by 0 bases, with 21 bases between. CDR1 is GTSNPN, CDR2 SVGIG, per germline (reference sequence). The DNA of the CDR3 is TGTGCCTGGAGTGTACCCCGCCTCGCACAGTTCCTCTCTGGAAACACCATATATTTT. Encoded protein: CAWSVPRLAQFLSGNTIYF.

The chain has TRBV10-3 and TRBJ1-2, with TRBD1 matching over 10 bases. The CDR3 totals 14 residues. V was pared by 10 bases and J by 0 bases, with 5 bases of the junction left unmatched. The V gene's germline CDR1 is ENHRY and CDR2 SYGVKD. This CDR3 is CASKDRGTNYGYTF. In nucleotides, the CDR3 is TGTGCCAGCAAGGACAGGGGGACTAACTATGGCTACACCTTC.

CDR3 sequence (DNA): TGCGCCAGCAGCCAAGAAGCCGGTCCCACTGAAGCTTTCTTT. Its protein product is CASSQEAGPTEAFF. This chain connects TRBV4-1 to TRBJ1-1; D not certain. Germline values: CDR1 MGHRA, CDR2 YSYEKL. V lost 0 bases and J 4 bases, leaving 9 bases between the germline ends. The CDR3 has 14 residues.

The rearrangement uses TRBV6-5 and TRBJ2-4, with a tentative D call TRBD1 (5 bases). Germline CDR1 MNHEY, CDR2 SVGAGI. This CDR3 has 14 amino acids. The V gene lost 1 base and the J gene lost 9 bases, with 13 bases spanning the gap. The CDR3 coding sequence is TGTGCCAGCAGTTACTTAATGGGGCATGGCATTCAGTACTTC. Translating it yields CASSYLMGHGIQYF.

This sequence joins TRBV28 and TRBJ2-7, with 7 bases matching TRBD1. J was trimmed by 1 base and V by 5 bases; bases with no gene match: 8. This CDR3 is built from 15 residues. The V gene's germline CDR1 is MDHEN and CDR2 SYDVKM. CDR3 protein: CASSQMSGGSYEQYF. DNA of the CDR3: TGTGCCAGCAGTCAGATGTCAGGGGGTTCCTACGAGCAGTACTTC.

The rearrangement uses TRBV9 and TRBJ2-1, with 8 bases fitting TRBD1. The germline V gene encodes CDR1 SGDLS and CDR2 YYNGEE. Trimming at V came to 0 bases and at J to 8 bases, leaving 7 bases not matched to a gene. The CDR3 loop spans 15 amino acids. CDR3 bases: TGTGCCAGCAGCGTAGGGGCAGGGGGCAACGATGAGCAGTTCTTC. It encodes CASSVGAGGNDEQFF.

V and J are TRBV12-5 and TRBJ1-1; D uncertain. V lost 1 base to trimming and J lost 2 bases, with 5 bases between them. This CDR3 comprises 13 residues. CDR1 and CDR2 from the germline V gene are LGHNT and FRNRAP. The CDR3 loop reads CASGLGANTEAFF. The CDR3 DNA sequence: TGTGCTAGTGGTTTGGGGGCTAACACTGAAGCTTTCTTT.

The DNA of the CDR3 is TGCAGCGTTGAAGAACGGGGAGTCACTGAAGCTTTCTTT. Translation: CSVEERGVTEAFF. The chain links TRBV29-1 to TRBJ1-1; D unresolved. Germline CDR1 and CDR2: SQVTM and ANQGSEA. The CDR3 consists of 13 residues. V lost 0 bases and J lost 4, with 9 bases in between.

The CDR3 loop reads CAGSQTDNEKLFF. CDR3 bases: TGTGCCGGCTCACAGACCGATAATGAAAAACTGTTTTTT. This sequence joins TRBV28 and TRBJ1-4, with D hard to call. Deletions cut 11 bases from V and 4 bases from J, with 14 bases between. In germline, CDR1 is MDHEN, CDR2 SYDVKM. The CDR3 consists of 13 residues.

The chain is built from TRBV28 and TRBJ2-5; TRBD1 matches at 8 bases. Judging by the DNA end, TRBJ2-7 fits better; the J call may be wrong. The CDR3 runs to 15 residues. In germline, CDR1 is MDHEN, CDR2 SYDVKM. CDR3 region: CASSLTGTGSYEQYF. CDR3 sequence (DNA): TGTGCCAGCAGTCTTACCGGGACAGGCTCCTACGAGCAGTACTTC.